This entry lists 8 T cell receptor beta chains sequenced from one sample in a study of blood T cell repertoires in COVID-19. Clones were read by immunoSEQ multiplex PCR, and TCRdb kept only the in-frame ones, dropping some. Among a few hundred thousand clones listed, around 83% were seen once. Sequenced input: peripheral blood. These receptors all stem from a middle-aged man who had recovered from COVID-19.

This clone has a single count. J is TRBJ1-5 and V is TRBV19, with 9 bases that match TRBD1. V was pared by 5 bases and J by 7 bases, with 6 bases of the junction left unmatched. Germline V lookup: CDR1 LNHDA, CDR2 SQIVND (reference sequence). There are 14 residues in the CDR3. The CDR3 sequence is CASSEQGAGQPQHF. The DNA for the CDR3 is TGTGCCAGTAGTGAACAGGGGGCAGGGCAGCCCCAGCATTTT.

The chain links TRBV10-2 to TRBJ2-3, with D perhaps TRBD1 (5 bases). V was clipped by 4 bases and J by 0 bases, with 8 bases between them. The CDR3 sequence is 14 residues long. CDR1 is WSHSY and CDR2 is SAAADI in the germline V gene. CDR3 protein: CASSAQGSTDTQYF. Written as DNA, the CDR3 is TGCGCCAGCAGTGCCCAGGGAAGCACAGATACGCAGTATTTT.

The chain joins TRBV19 to TRBJ1-5; D is uncertain. From germline, CDR1 is LNHDA and CDR2 SQIVND (reference sequence). The length of the CDR3 is 14 residues. V was shortened by 1 base and J by 9 bases, with 13 bases between the two germline ends. The CDR3 region has the DNA TGTGCCAGTAGTATAGGGGCTGAGTTTTCGCCCCAGCATTTT. Its translation: CASSIGAEFSPQHF.

This clone occurred a few times. The CDR3 DNA sequence: TGTGCCAGTAGTACAACTAGCGGGGGATCGGAGACCCAGTACTTC. As protein: CASSTTSGGSETQYF. The chain combines TRBV19 with TRBJ2-5; 11 nucleotides align to TRBD2. Germline loops: CDR1 LNHDA, CDR2 SQIVND (reference sequence). The CDR3 spans 15 residues. V gave up 4 bases and J gave up 5 bases; unmatched junction bases: 6.

The chain combines TRBV18 with TRBJ2-7; D might be TRBD2 (6 bases). V lost 2 bases, J lost 3 bases, and 11 bases lay in between. Germline lookup yields CDR1 KGHSH and CDR2 LQKENI. This CDR3 region has 14 residues. The CDR3 bases are TGTGCCAGCTCACCAGGGGACTGGAGCTACGAGCAGTACTTC. Its translation: CASSPGDWSYEQYF.

CDR3 in amino acids: CASSTEGAAGYTF. The DNA of the CDR3 is TGTGCCAGTAGTACGGAGGGGGCGGCTGGCTACACCTTC. The chain recombines TRBV19 with TRBJ1-2; 7 nucleotides align to TRBD1. The V segment lost 4 bases and the J segment 7 bases; nucleotides outside the gene matches: 6. The CDR3 contains 13 residues. Per the germline V gene, CDR1 is LNHDA and CDR2 is SQIVND (reference sequence).

As DNA, the CDR3 is TGCGCCAGCAGCCGAACCGGGACAGGGTTCACAGATACGCAGTATTTT. Translating it yields CASSRTGTGFTDTQYF. This sequence joins TRBV4-3 and TRBJ2-3; 9 nucleotides agree with TRBD1. This CDR3 spans 16 amino acids. J lost 2 bases, V lost 4 bases, and 7 bases had no gene match. Looked up from germline, CDR1 is LGHNA and CDR2 is YSLEER.

The CDR3 coding sequence is TGTGCCAGCAGCCACCCGACAGGGGATGGCTACACCTTC. Amino acid sequence: CASSHPTGDGYTF. The chain is built from TRBV14 and TRBJ1-2, with TRBD1 matching 8 bases. The CDR3 is made up of 13 amino acids. The trim removed 3 bases at V and 6 bases at J, leaving 3 bases unmatched. From germline, CDR1 is SGHDN and CDR2 FVKESK. The whole variable domain, filled in from reference TRBV14 and TRBJ1-2, reads EAGVTQFPSHSVIEKGQTVTLRCDPISGHDNLYWYRRVMGKEIKFLLHFVKESKQDESGMPNNRFLAERTGGTYSTLKVQPAELEDSGVYFCASSHPTGDGYTFGSGTRLTVV.